A selection of T cell receptor beta chains follows, all from one sample in a study of blood T cell repertoires in COVID-19. The repertoire was sequenced with immunoSEQ multiplex PCR; TCRdb's copy has only in-frame clones and lacks some. This table has approximately 240,000 clones, 83% appearing once. The sample taken for sequencing was peripheral blood. The receptors here all came from a human donor in a cohort sampled during active COVID-19. CDR3s include the opening cysteine and the closing phenylalanine or tryptophan. Fields, in order: CDR3 length, V gene, J gene, CDR3 protein.

15	TRBV7-2	TRBJ1-4	CASSTDRPYNEKLFF
15	TRBV19	TRBJ2-1	CASSILPVSYNEQFF
11	TRBV19	TRBJ2-1	CASSAHNEQFF
15	TRBV7-2	TRBJ1-1	CASSSWTGVNTEAFF
14	TRBV3-1/TRBV3-2	TRBJ1-2	CASSHEGGADGYTF
15	TRBV7-9	TRBJ2-7	CASSYPGTTRYEQYF
14	TRBV6-5	TRBJ2-7	CASSYGTGGYEQYF
19	TRBV4-1	TRBJ2-7	CASSHRHISAGTSGREQYF
15	TRBV7-6	TRBJ1-1	CASSKQTGVQTEAFF
15	TRBV7-9	TRBJ1-4	CASSPDGGAGEKLFF
14	TRBV27	TRBJ2-1	CASSLGGPYNEQFF
16	TRBV6-5	TRBJ2-7	CASSSLGTMSSYEQYF
14	TRBV18	TRBJ2-3	CASVYGSNTDTQYF
16	TRBV19	TRBJ1-5	CASSTVEVYSNQPQHF
15	TRBV9	TRBJ1-2	CASSVELRPNYGYTF
13	TRBV18	TRBJ2-5	CASSPVRQETQYF
15	TRBV6-1	TRBJ2-7	CASSEEGGFSYEQYF
15	TRBV9	TRBJ2-7	CASSPRLAEPYEQYF
16	TRBV5-1	TRBJ2-5	CASSMGQPYPQETQYF
12	TRBV28	TRBJ1-2	CASRGTVYGYTF
15	TRBV7-2	TRBJ2-7	CASSAAGTYTYEQYF
14	TRBV29-1	TRBJ1-2	CSVARLGLSGGYTF
17	TRBV2	TRBJ1-6	CASSEWTGGEYNSPLHF
16	TRBV19	TRBJ1-2	CASSTTSPGWGYGYTF
11	TRBV20-1	TRBJ1-2	CRANSMGGYTF
17	TRBV4-1	TRBJ2-1	CASSRGLAGRSYNEQFF
14	TRBV2	TRBJ2-7	CASSAGQGSGEQYF
13	TRBV11-2	TRBJ1-1	CASSGRTGTEAFF
14	TRBV5-4	TRBJ2-1	CASSPGLDKDEQFF
15	TRBV5-1	TRBJ1-4	CASSWGQGANEKLFF
14	TRBV7-9	TRBJ2-7	CASSPSLAAHEQYF
15	TRBV6-6	TRBJ2-5	CASSYPALQQETQYF
16	TRBV5-6	TRBJ2-2	CASSPGLAGGTGELFF
14	TRBV5-1	TRBJ2-1	CASSYGTGDNEQFF
13	TRBV6-5	TRBJ2-5	CASRLGGQETQYF
14	TRBV10-1	TRBJ2-7	CARRGSGRLGEQYF
14	TRBV25-1	TRBJ2-3	CASSLAGVSDTQYF
14	TRBV7-9	TRBJ1-4	CASSFDSSNEKLFF
18	TRBV28	TRBJ2-7	CASSSPRTSGLFLGEQYF
13	TRBV6-5	TRBJ1-1	CASSYSTEKRAFF
12	TRBV5-1	TRBJ2-1	CASSFSSDEQFF